The present TCR beta chain was sequenced within a study of blood T cell repertoires in COVID-19. About the study: Samples came from the United States, Italy and Spain, spanning acute and convalescent COVID-19. T cells, B-cell-depleted T cells, or PBMCs supplied cDNA or gDNA.

This clone was seen just once. CDR1 and CDR2 from the germline V gene are MNHEY and SMNVEV (reference sequence). CDR3 length equals 16 residues. The ends were cut back, 5 bases at V and 0 bases at J, with 14 bases in the middle. In the original workflow: Amplification of reference gene primers provided the estimated nucleated cell counts. Measured with immunoSEQ multiplex PCR; TCRdb has only the in-frame clones, and not every one. V and J calls plus clone size are reproduced from that table; the DNA served to infer D and trimming. This sample has tens of thousands of clones, with 77% found just once. Material: peripheral blood. The clonotype was recovered from a man between 65 and 85 years old with COVID-19, enrolled during active disease. V gene TRBV27 combines with J gene TRBJ1-3; D remains unclear. The CDR3 nucleotides are TGTGCCAGCAGTCCCTCCGGGAGGGTCTCTGGAAACACCATATATTTT. Translated: CASSPSGRVSGNTIYF.